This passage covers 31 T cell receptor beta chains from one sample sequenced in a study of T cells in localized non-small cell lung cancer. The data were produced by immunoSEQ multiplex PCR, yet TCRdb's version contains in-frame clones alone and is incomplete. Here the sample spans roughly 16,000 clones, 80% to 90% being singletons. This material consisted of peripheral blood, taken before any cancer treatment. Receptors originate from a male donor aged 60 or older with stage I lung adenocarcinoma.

DNA for the CDR3: TGTGCCAGCAGCCGATCCCGGACAGGGGTTAGGGCAGAGACCCAGTACTTC. Translation gives CASSRSRTGVRAETQYF. The V call is TRBV7-9, the J call TRBJ2-5; 9 nucleotides align to TRBD1. The CDR3 length is 17 residues. After removal of 5 bases from V and 4 bases from J, the junction contained 14 bases not matched to a gene. Germline V lookup: CDR1 SEHNR, CDR2 FQNEAQ (reference sequence).

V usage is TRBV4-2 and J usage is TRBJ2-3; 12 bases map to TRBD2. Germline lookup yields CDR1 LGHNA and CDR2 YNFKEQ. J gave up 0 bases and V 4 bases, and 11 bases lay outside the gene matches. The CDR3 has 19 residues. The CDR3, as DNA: TGTGCCAGCAGCCGCCCTCTAGCGGGGGGGTCTACTAGCACAGATACGCAGTATTTT. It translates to CASSRPLAGGSTSTDTQYF.

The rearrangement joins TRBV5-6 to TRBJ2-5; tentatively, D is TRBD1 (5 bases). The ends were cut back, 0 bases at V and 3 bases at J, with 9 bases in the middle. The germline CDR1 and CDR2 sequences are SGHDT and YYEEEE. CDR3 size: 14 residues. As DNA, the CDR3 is TGTGCCAGCAGCTTGGAAACACAGGAAGAGACCCAGTACTTC. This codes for CASSLETQEETQYF.

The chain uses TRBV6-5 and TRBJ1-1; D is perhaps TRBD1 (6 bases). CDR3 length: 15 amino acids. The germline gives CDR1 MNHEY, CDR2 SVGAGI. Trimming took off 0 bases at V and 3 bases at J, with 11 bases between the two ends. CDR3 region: CASSYSDSSYTEAFF. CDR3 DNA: TGTGCCAGCAGTTACTCGGACAGTTCTTACACTGAAGCTTTCTTT.

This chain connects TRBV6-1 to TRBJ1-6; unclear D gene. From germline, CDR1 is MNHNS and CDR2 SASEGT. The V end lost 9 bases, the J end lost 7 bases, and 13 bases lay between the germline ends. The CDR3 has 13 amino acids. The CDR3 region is CARNRSINSPLHF. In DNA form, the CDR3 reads TGTGCCAGAAACAGATCCATAAATTCACCCCTCCACTTT.

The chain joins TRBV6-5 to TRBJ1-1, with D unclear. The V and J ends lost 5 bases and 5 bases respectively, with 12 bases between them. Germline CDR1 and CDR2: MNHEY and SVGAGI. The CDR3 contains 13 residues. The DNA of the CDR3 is TGTGCCAGCAGTCCCACCGGTGGGACTGAAGCTTTCTTT. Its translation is CASSPTGGTEAFF.

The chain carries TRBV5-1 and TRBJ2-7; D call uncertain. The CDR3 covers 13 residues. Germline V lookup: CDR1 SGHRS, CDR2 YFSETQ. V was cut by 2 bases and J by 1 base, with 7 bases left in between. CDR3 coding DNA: TGCGCCAGCAGCTTTGGAACATCCTACGAGCAGTACTTC. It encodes CASSFGTSYEQYF.

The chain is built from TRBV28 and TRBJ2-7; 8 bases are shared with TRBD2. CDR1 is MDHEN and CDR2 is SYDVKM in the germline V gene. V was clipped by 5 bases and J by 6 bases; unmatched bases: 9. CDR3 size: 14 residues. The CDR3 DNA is TGTGCCAGCAGTCCGAGGAGCGGGAGAGCCGAGCAGTACTTC. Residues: CASSPRSGRAEQYF.

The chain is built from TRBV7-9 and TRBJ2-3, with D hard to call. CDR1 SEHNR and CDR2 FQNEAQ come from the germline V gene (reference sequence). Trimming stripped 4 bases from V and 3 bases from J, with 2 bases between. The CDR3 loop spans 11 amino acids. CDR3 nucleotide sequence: TGTGCCAGCAGCTCTACAGATACGCAGTATTTT. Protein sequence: CASSSTDTQYF. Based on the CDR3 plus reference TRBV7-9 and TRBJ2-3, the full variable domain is DTGVSQNPRHKITKRGQNVTFRCDPISEHNRLYWYRQTLGQGPEFLTYFQNEAQLEKSRLLSDRFSAERPKGSFSTLEIQRTEQGDSAMYLCASSSTDTQYFGPGTRLTVL.

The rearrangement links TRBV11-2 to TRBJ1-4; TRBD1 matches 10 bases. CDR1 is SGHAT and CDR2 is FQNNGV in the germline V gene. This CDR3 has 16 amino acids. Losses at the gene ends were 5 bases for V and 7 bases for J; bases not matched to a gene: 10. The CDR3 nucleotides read TGTGCCAGCAGCATAGGAGAGACAGGGGGCTTTGAAAAACTGTTTTTT. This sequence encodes CASSIGETGGFEKLFF.

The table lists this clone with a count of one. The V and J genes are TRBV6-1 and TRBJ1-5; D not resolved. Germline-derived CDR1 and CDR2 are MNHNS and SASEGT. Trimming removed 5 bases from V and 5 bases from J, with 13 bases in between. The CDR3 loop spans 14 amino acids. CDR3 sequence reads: CASSPGPQDQPQHF. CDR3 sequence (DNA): TGTGCCAGCAGTCCCGGGCCCCAGGATCAGCCCCAGCATTTT.

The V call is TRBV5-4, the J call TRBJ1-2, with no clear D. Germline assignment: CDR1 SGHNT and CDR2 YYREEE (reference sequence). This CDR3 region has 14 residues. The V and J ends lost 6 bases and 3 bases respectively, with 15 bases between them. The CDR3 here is CASTLGSRDYGYTF. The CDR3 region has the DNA TGTGCCAGCACTCTGGGCTCGCGGGACTATGGCTACACCTTC.

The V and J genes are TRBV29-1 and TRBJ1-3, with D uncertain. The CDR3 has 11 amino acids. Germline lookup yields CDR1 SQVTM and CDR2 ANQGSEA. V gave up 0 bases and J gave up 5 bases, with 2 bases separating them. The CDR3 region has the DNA TGCAGCGTTGAAGAGAGAAACACCATATATTTT. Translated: CSVEERNTIYF.

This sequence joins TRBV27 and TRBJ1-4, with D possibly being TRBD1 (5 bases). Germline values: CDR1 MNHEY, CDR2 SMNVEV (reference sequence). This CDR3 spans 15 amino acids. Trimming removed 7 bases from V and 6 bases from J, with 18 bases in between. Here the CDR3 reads CASKNWGDSHEKLFF. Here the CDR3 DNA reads TGTGCCAGCAAAAATTGGGGCGACAGCCATGAAAAACTGTTTTTT.

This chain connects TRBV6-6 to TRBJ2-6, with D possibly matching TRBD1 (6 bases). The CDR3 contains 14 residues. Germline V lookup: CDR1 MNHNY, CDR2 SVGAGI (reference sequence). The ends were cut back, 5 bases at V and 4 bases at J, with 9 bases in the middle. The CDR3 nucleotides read TGTGCCAGCAGTCAGGGGTCCGGGGCCAACGTCCTGACTTTC. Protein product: CASSQGSGANVLTF.

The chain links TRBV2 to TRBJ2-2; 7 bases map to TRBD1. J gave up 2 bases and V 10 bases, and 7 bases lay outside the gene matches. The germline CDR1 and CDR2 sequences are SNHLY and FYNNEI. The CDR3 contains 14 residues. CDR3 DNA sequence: TGTGCCATCCGGGACAGAATTAACACCGGGGAGCTGTTTTTT. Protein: CAIRDRINTGELFF.

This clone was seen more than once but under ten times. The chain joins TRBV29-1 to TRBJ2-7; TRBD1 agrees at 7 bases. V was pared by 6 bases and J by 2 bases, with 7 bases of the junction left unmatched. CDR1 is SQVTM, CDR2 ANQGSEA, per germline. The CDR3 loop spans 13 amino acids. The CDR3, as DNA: TGCAGCGTCCTCACCGGGACAGCCTACGAGCAGTACTTC. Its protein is CSVLTGTAYEQYF.

CDR3: CASSVTSSGNTIYF. The CDR3 bases are TGTGCCAGCAGCGTGACCAGCTCTGGAAACACCATATATTTT. This chain links TRBV2 with TRBJ1-3; D gene uncertain. Germline V gene sequence: CDR1 SNHLY, CDR2 FYNNEI. Trimming took off 6 bases at V and 0 bases at J, with 9 bases between the two ends. The CDR3 length is 14 residues.

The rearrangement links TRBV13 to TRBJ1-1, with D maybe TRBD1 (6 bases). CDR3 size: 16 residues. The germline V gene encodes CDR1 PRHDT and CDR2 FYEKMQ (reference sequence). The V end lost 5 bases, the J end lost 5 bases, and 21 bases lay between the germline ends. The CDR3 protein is CASSTNFGGRFTEAFF. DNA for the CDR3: TGTGCCAGCAGCACTAACTTTGGGGGGCGGTTTACTGAAGCTTTCTTT.

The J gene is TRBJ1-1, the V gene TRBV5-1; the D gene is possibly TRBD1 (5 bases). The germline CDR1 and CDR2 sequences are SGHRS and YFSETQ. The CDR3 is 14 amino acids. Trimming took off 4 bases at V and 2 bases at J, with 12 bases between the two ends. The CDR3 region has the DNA TGCGCCAGCAGCCCGGGACCGATAAACACTGAAGCTTTCTTT. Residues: CASSPGPINTEAFF.

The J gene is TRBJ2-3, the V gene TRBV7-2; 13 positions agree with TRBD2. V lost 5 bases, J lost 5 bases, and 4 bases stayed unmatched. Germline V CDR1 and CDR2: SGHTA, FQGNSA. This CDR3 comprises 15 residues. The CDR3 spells CASSQLAGGRDTQYF. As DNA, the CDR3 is TGTGCCAGCAGCCAACTAGCGGGGGGGCGAGATACGCAGTATTTT.

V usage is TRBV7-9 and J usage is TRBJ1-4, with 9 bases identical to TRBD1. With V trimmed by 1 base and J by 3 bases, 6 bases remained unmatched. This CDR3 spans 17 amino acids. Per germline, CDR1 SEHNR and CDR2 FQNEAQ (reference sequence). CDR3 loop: CASSLGGTGTANEKLFF. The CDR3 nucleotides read TGTGCCAGCAGCTTAGGGGGGACAGGGACGGCTAATGAAAAACTGTTTTTT.

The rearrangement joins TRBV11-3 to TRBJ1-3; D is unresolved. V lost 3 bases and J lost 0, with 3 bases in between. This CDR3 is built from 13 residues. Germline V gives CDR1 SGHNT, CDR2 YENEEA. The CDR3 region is CASSFSSGNTIYF. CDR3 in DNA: TGTGCCAGCAGCTTTAGCTCTGGAAACACCATATATTTT.

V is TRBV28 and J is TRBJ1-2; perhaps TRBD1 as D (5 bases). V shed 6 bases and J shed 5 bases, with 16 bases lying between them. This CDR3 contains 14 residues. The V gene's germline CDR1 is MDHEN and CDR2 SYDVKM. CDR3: CASSIQGFGYGYTF. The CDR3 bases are TGTGCCAGCAGCATCCAGGGTTTTGGATATGGCTACACCTTC.

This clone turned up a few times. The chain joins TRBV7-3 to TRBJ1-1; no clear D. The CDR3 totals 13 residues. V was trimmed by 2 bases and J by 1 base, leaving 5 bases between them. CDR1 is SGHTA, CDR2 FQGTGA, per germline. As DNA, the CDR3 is TGTGCCAGCAGCTTATACGGGAACACTGAAGCTTTCTTT. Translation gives CASSLYGNTEAFF.

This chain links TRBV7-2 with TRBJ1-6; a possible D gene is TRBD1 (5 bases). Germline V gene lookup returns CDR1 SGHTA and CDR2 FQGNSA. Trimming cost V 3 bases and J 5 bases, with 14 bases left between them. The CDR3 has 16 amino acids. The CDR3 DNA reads TGTGCCAGCAGCTTTGGGACGCTCCTGAATAATTCACCCCTCCACTTT. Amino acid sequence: CASSFGTLLNNSPLHF.

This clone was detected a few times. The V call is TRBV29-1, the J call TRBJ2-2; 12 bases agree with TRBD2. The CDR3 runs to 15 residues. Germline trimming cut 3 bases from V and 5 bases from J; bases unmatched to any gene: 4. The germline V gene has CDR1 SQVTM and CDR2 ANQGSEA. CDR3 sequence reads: CSVETSGRGTGELFF. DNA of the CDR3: TGCAGCGTTGAGACTAGCGGGAGAGGTACCGGGGAGCTGTTTTTT.

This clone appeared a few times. This chain's CDR3 is CASSLGGVGYTF. As DNA, the CDR3 is TGCGCCAGCAGCTTAGGAGGGGTCGGCTACACCTTC. V gene TRBV5-1 combines with J gene TRBJ1-2, with D perhaps matching TRBD1 (5 bases). Per germline, CDR1 SGHRS and CDR2 YFSETQ. V dropped 2 bases and J dropped 8 bases, with 10 bases sitting between them. The CDR3 is 12 residues long.

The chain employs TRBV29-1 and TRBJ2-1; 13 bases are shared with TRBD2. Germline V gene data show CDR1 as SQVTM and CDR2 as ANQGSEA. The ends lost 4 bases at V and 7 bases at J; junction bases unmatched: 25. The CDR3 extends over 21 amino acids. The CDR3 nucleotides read TGCAGCGTTGCCGGACTAGCGGGAGAAAAGTTCGAGGAAGGGCGTTCTAATGAGCAGTTCTTC. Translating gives CSVAGLAGEKFEEGRSNEQFF.

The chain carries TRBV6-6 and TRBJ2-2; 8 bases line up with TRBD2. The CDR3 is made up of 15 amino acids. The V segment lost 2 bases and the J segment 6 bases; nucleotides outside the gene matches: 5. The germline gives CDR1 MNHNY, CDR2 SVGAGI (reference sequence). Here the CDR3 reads CASSYTGGASGELFF. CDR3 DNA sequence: TGTGCCAGCAGTTACACCGGGGGGGCTTCCGGGGAGCTGTTTTTT.

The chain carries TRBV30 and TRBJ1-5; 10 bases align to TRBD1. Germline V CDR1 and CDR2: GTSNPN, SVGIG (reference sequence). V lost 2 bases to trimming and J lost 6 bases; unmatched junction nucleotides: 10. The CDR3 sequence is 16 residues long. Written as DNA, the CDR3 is TGTGCCTGGAGTTTCCCCGGGACAGGGGTTTTTCAGCCCCAGCATTTT. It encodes CAWSFPGTGVFQPQHF.